This T cell receptor (beta chain) was identified during a study of T cell changes during pregnancy in multiple sclerosis. The length of the CDR3 is 15 residues. Per the germline V gene, CDR1 is MNHNS and CDR2 is SASEGT. Trimming took 3 bases from V and 4 from J; bases not matched to a gene: 5. Some clones are missing from TCRdb's copy, which holds only in-frame ones; the method was immunoSEQ multiplex PCR. Seen here are 50,000 to 70,000 clones, 80% to 95% observed once, and the top ten hold roughly 1.3%. The chain links TRBV6-1 to TRBJ2-3; TRBD1 matches 9 bases. The source of this sequence is a female donor with multiple sclerosis, enrolled in a pregnancy study. The sample in question was peripheral blood, obtained in the second trimester of pregnancy. The CDR3: CASSEPGQGPDTQYF. The CDR3 DNA reads as TGTGCCAGCAGTGAGCCGGGACAGGGCCCAGATACGCAGTATTTT.